The T cell receptor beta chain described here comes from a study of siplizumab effects on memory and regulatory T cells. Coculturing of the mixed lymphocyte reaction cells was performed at 37°C for 6 days. Only in-frame clones appear in the TCRdb table, and some are missing; sequencing was by immunoSEQ multiplex PCR. This sample has over 12,000 clones, with almost 50% found just once. A note on this clone: The antigen is not known.

Sequencing input: CFSE-low (dividing) CD4+ T cells sorted from an allogeneic mixed lymphocyte reaction. The sequence came from a human donor in good health; the cells came from an allogeneic mixed lymphocyte reaction.

CDR3 in amino acids: CASSISGGRTDTQYF. The CDR3 nucleotides read TGTGCCAGCAGCATTAGCGGGGGGCGCACAGATACGCAGTATTTT. The chain joins TRBV5-4 to TRBJ2-3, with 10 bases lining up with TRBD2. V lost 4 bases to trimming and J lost 1 base; unmatched junction nucleotides: 3. Germline V gives CDR1 SGHNT, CDR2 YYREEE (reference sequence). The CDR3 is 15 amino acids.